One sample yielded the 29 T cell receptor beta chains listed below, sequenced in a study of T cell responses to AZD1222 COVID-19 vaccine. Data came from immunoSEQ multiplex PCR; TCRdb stores just in-frame clones and leaves some out. The table records under 150,000 clones, roughly 91% of them present only once. Sequences were derived from peripheral blood, sampled on day 0 of AZD1222 vaccination. Receptor source: an adult in good health.

The V call is TRBV6-5, the J call TRBJ2-7; 10 bases line up with TRBD1. V lost 5 bases to trimming and J lost 6 bases; unmatched junction nucleotides: 4. CDR3 size: 13 residues. Germline CDR1 MNHEY, CDR2 SVGAGI. Here the CDR3 reads CASSPGTGAEQYF. The CDR3, as DNA: TGTGCCAGCAGTCCCGGGACAGGGGCCGAGCAGTACTTC.

The chain uses TRBV5-1 and TRBJ1-6, with a possible D match to TRBD1 (5 bases). The V and J ends lost 0 bases and 9 bases respectively, with 10 bases between them. Per germline, CDR1 SGHRS and CDR2 YFSETQ. The CDR3 sequence is 14 residues long. The CDR3 region is CASSLGGGGSPLHF. The CDR3 DNA is TGCGCCAGCAGCTTGGGCGGGGGAGGTTCACCCCTCCACTTT.

This clone was found once. The gene calls are TRBV19 and TRBJ2-1, with 9 bases fitting TRBD2. Trimming removed 7 bases from V and 8 bases from J; junction bases left unmatched: 12. CDR1 and CDR2 from the germline V gene are LNHDA and SQIVND (reference sequence). The CDR3 has 15 amino acids. DNA for the CDR3: TGTGCCAGTAAGAAGGGTAGCGGGAGTTTCGATGAGCAGTTCTTC. The encoded protein is CASKKGSGSFDEQFF. Together with reference TRBV19 and TRBJ2-1, the CDR3 gives the full variable domain: DGGITQSPKYLFRKEGQNVTLSCEQNLNHDAMYWYRQDPGQGLRLIYYSQIVNDFQKGDIAEGYSVSREKKESFPLTVTSAQKNPTAFYLCASKKGSGSFDEQFFGPGTRLTVL.

This chain joins TRBV27 and TRBJ1-2, with D perhaps TRBD1 (5 bases). Trimming removed 5 bases at V and 3 bases at J, with 22 bases between. The CDR3 runs 17 residues. Per the germline V gene, CDR1 is MNHEY and CDR2 is SMNVEV (reference sequence). In DNA, the CDR3 is TGTGCCAGCAGTCGTAATGGGGACGGGGTCCTTTACTATGGCTACACCTTC. Translating it yields CASSRNGDGVLYYGYTF.

V and J are TRBV5-4 and TRBJ2-5; D is unclear. This CDR3 has 17 amino acids. V lost 4 bases, J lost 2 bases, and 21 bases lay in between. Germline CDR1 and CDR2: SGHNT and YYREEE (reference sequence). The CDR3 DNA reads as TGTGCCAGCAGCCGGTTAAGCGCTGGGCGGAAACAAGAGACCCAGTACTTC. This translates into CASSRLSAGRKQETQYF. The whole variable domain, remainder taken from reference TRBV5-4 and TRBJ2-5, is ETGVTQSPTHLIKTRGQQVTLRCSSQSGHNTVSWYQQALGQGPQFIFQYYREEENGRGNFPPRFSGLQFPNYSSELNVNALELDDSALYLCASSRLSAGRKQETQYFGPGTRLLVL.

This clone has only a few counts. The V call is TRBV4-2, the J call TRBJ1-2; 10 nucleotides line up with TRBD1. V was clipped by 4 bases and J by 8 bases; unmatched bases: 16. Germline loops: CDR1 LGHNA, CDR2 YNFKEQ. This CDR3 comprises 17 residues. CDR3 protein: CASSPSSPRTGGKGYTF. Written as DNA, the CDR3 is TGTGCCAGCAGCCCCTCTAGCCCCAGGACAGGGGGTAAGGGCTACACCTTC.

The V call is TRBV9, the J call TRBJ2-1, with D possibly called TRBD1 or TRBD2 (5 bases each). Germline loops: CDR1 SGDLS, CDR2 YYNGEE. V gave up 3 bases and J gave up 12 bases, with 25 bases separating them. This CDR3 region has 16 residues. This CDR3 reads CASSERGEAPKLMQFF. CDR3 DNA: TGTGCCAGCAGCGAGAGGGGTGAGGCTCCCAAACTGATGCAGTTCTTC. Full variable domain (missing parts from reference TRBV9 and TRBJ2-1): DSGVTQTPKHLITATGQRVTLRCSPRSGDLSVYWYQQSLDQGLQFLIQYYNGEERAKGNILERFSAQQFPDLHSELNLSSLELGDSALYFCASSERGEAPKLMQFFGPGTRLTVL.

The V and J genes are TRBV6-5 and TRBJ1-2; the match to TRBD1 covers 10 bases. V lost 4 bases and J lost 8; bases outside the gene matches: 10. CDR1 and CDR2 (germline): MNHEY, SVGAGI. The CDR3 covers 15 residues. In nucleotides, the CDR3 is TGTGCCAGCAGTTCATCCGGGACAGGGGAACGCGGCTACACCTTC. Its translation: CASSSSGTGERGYTF.

The V gene is TRBV9, the J gene TRBJ2-2, with D maybe TRBD1 (6 bases). V was clipped by 3 bases and J by 1 base, with 10 bases between them. There are 15 residues in the CDR3. CDR1 SGDLS and CDR2 YYNGEE come from the germline V gene. The CDR3 region has the DNA TGTGCCAGCAGCGGGGACATCCAGAACACCGGGGAGCTGTTTTTT. Translation: CASSGDIQNTGELFF.

The gene calls are TRBV5-4 and TRBJ2-3; the match to TRBD1 covers 10 bases. The CDR3 is 14 residues long. Germline lookup yields CDR1 SGHNT and CDR2 YYREEE (reference sequence). The V segment lost 6 bases and the J segment 4 bases; nucleotides outside the gene matches: 5. The CDR3 reads CASKRDRGSDTQYF. CDR3 coding DNA: TGTGCCAGCAAACGGGACAGGGGATCAGATACGCAGTATTTT.

This chain connects TRBV6-5 to TRBJ1-6; possibly TRBD1 for D (5 bases). The CDR3 consists of 15 residues. Trimming shortened V by 6 bases and J by 4 bases, and 13 bases separated the two germline ends. The germline CDR1 and CDR2 sequences are MNHEY and SVGAGI. CDR3 sequence (DNA): TGTGCCAGCAGCCCCGGGACTGCTTATAATTCACCCCTCCACTTT. Its translation: CASSPGTAYNSPLHF.

This sequence joins TRBV28 and TRBJ2-3, with TRBD1 matching over 8 bases. Germline-derived CDR1 and CDR2 are MDHEN and SYDVKM. The CDR3 has 12 amino acids. The V and J ends lost 6 bases and 8 bases, in that order; junction bases with no gene match: 4. The CDR3 spells CASRGQEPTQYF. In nucleotides, the CDR3 is TGTGCCAGCAGGGGACAGGAGCCTACGCAGTATTTT. Complete variable domain (other parts from reference TRBV28 and TRBJ2-3): DVKVTQSSRYLVKRTGEKVFLECVQDMDHENMFWYRQDPGLGLRLIYFSYDVKMKEKGDIPEGYSVSREKKERFSLILESASTNQTSMYLCASRGQEPTQYFGPGTRLTVL.

This chain connects TRBV9 to TRBJ2-1; D could derive from TRBD1 or TRBD2 (6 bases each). The germline CDR1 and CDR2 sequences are SGDLS and YYNGEE. Trimming took 0 bases from V and 4 from J, leaving 14 bases between them. This CDR3 spans 16 amino acids. CDR3 in DNA: TGTGCCAGCAGCGTAGACGCGGGACAAAAGTACAATGAGCAGTTCTTC. This codes for CASSVDAGQKYNEQFF.

CDR3 amino acids: CASSPLVSSDSYNEQFF. DNA of the CDR3: TGTGCCAGCAGCCCCCTCGTGTCATCGGACTCCTACAATGAGCAGTTCTTC. This chain connects TRBV11-2 to TRBJ2-1; no firm D call. The V end was cut by 5 bases, the J end by 0 bases, with 17 bases between. The germline V gene has CDR1 SGHAT and CDR2 FQNNGV. The CDR3 covers 17 residues.

This clone was observed once. The chain has TRBV11-2 and TRBJ1-1, with TRBD1 identical over 9 bases. V trimming: 5 bases; J trimming: 3 bases; junction bases outside the gene matches: 4. This CDR3 has 14 amino acids. The germline V gene encodes CDR1 SGHAT and CDR2 FQNNGV. CDR3 in DNA: TGTGCCAGCAGCGCGGGACAGGGTTACACTGAAGCTTTCTTT. This encodes CASSAGQGYTEAFF.

The rearrangement joins TRBV7-3 to TRBJ2-1, with a weak D call TRBD1 (5 bases). Trimming left V 0 bases short and J 2 bases short, with 8 bases between. This CDR3 region has 15 residues. Looked up from germline, CDR1 is SGHTA and CDR2 is FQGTGA. The CDR3 nucleotides read TGTGCCAGCAGCTTAACGACAGACCCCTACAATGAGCAGTTCTTC. Encoded protein: CASSLTTDPYNEQFF.

The genes are TRBV7-2 and TRBJ2-2; the D gene could be TRBD1 or TRBD2 (5 bases each). The CDR3 is made up of 15 amino acids. V dropped 0 bases and J dropped 6 bases, with 11 bases sitting between them. CDR1 and CDR2 (germline): SGHTA, FQGNSA. This chain's CDR3 is CASSLAWGSPGELFF. The CDR3, as DNA: TGTGCCAGCAGCTTAGCTTGGGGGAGTCCCGGGGAGCTGTTTTTT.

The V gene is TRBV7-8, the J gene TRBJ1-2; 10 bases match TRBD1. With V trimmed by 5 bases and J by 10 bases, 4 bases remained unmatched. Germline values: CDR1 SGHVS, CDR2 FQNEAQ. The CDR3 has 12 residues. The CDR3 spells CASSLDRGNYTF. In DNA form, the CDR3 reads TGTGCCAGCAGCCTGGACAGGGGGAACTACACCTTC.

This chain links TRBV28 with TRBJ1-3, with D possibly matching TRBD1 (5 bases). The CDR3 sequence is 15 residues long. Trimming removed 8 bases from V and 3 bases from J, with 17 bases in between. Germline-derived CDR1 and CDR2 are MDHEN and SYDVKM. CDR3 DNA: TGTGCCAGCGGCCTTGGGCAGGGTGGTGGAAACACCATATATTTT. The encoded protein is CASGLGQGGGNTIYF.

J is TRBJ1-3 and V is TRBV19; TRBD1 aligns across 7 bases. The germline CDR1 and CDR2 sequences are LNHDA and SQIVND (reference sequence). The trim removed 6 bases at V and 1 base at J, leaving 3 bases unmatched. CDR3 size: 14 residues. The CDR3 spells CASRTGISGNTIYF. For the CDR3, the DNA is TGTGCCAGTAGGACAGGGATTTCTGGAAACACCATATATTTT.

The genes are TRBV4-2 and TRBJ2-7, with 7 bases aligning to TRBD1. The germline V gene encodes CDR1 LGHNA and CDR2 YNFKEQ. Trimming took 1 base from V and 4 from J; bases not matched to a gene: 7. The CDR3 has 15 residues. This CDR3 is CASSQVEDRAYEQYF. The CDR3 bases are TGTGCCAGCAGCCAAGTAGAAGACAGGGCTTACGAGCAGTACTTC.

This clone appeared a few times. The gene calls are TRBV4-3 and TRBJ2-3; D might be TRBD1 or TRBD2, each matching 5 bases. Germline assignment: CDR1 LGHNA and CDR2 YSLEER. The V end lost 4 bases, the J end lost 6 bases, and 17 bases lay between the germline ends. The CDR3 sequence is 15 residues long. The CDR3 region is CASSLGTGSFDTQYF. The DNA for the CDR3 is TGCGCCAGCAGCCTCGGGACGGGCAGCTTTGATACGCAGTATTTT.

The chain recombines TRBV7-2 with TRBJ1-5, with D possibly matching TRBD1 (6 bases). Germline values: CDR1 SGHTA, CDR2 FQGNSA. This CDR3 comprises 15 residues. Trimming shortened V by 5 bases and J by 2 bases, and 13 bases separated the two germline ends. DNA for the CDR3: TGTGCCAGCAGCCTTTGGACAGCAGGCAATCAGCCCCAGCATTTT. Its translation is CASSLWTAGNQPQHF.

The rearrangement uses TRBV25-1 and TRBJ1-3; no clear D. Germline V gene lookup returns CDR1 MGHDK and CDR2 SYGVNS. Trimming removed 6 bases at V and 8 bases at J, with 11 bases between. The CDR3 length is 12 residues. CDR3 in amino acids: CASSAHGDTIYF. The DNA for the CDR3 is TGTGCCAGCAGCGCGCATGGGGACACCATATATTTT.

The rearrangement joins TRBV18 to TRBJ2-7; 8 bases match TRBD1. CDR1 KGHSH and CDR2 LQKENI come from the germline V gene. Trimming at V came to 3 bases and at J to 6 bases, leaving 10 bases not matched to a gene. This CDR3 spans 15 amino acids. The CDR3 region has the DNA TGTGCCAGCTCACCGCTACAGGACAGGGAAGTCGAGCAGTACTTC. Amino acid sequence: CASSPLQDREVEQYF. The entire variable domain, with the rest obtained from reference TRBV18 and TRBJ2-7, is as follows: NAGVMQNPRHLVRRRGQEARLRCSPMKGHSHVYWYRQLPEEGLKFMVYLQKENIIDESGMPKERFSAEFPKEGPSILRIQQVVRGDSAAYFCASSPLQDREVEQYFGPGTRLTVT.

V and J are TRBV4-1 and TRBJ2-2, with 12 bases aligning to TRBD1. Germline trimming cut 0 bases from V and 7 bases from J; bases unmatched to any gene: 3. There are 16 residues in the CDR3. Germline V lookup: CDR1 MGHRA, CDR2 YSYEKL. The CDR3 is CASSQDGTGGSGELFF. For the CDR3, the DNA is TGCGCCAGCAGCCAAGATGGGACAGGGGGCAGCGGGGAGCTGTTTTTT.

V and J are TRBV4-3 and TRBJ2-1; D gene unclear. Germline V gives CDR1 LGHNA, CDR2 YSLEER. V was cut by 0 bases and J by 2 bases, with 8 bases left in between. The CDR3 totals 15 residues. CDR3 DNA: TGCGCCAGCAGCCAAGATCACTGGGCCTACAATGAGCAGTTCTTC. It codes for CASSQDHWAYNEQFF.

In this sample, this clone turned up a few times. This chain connects TRBV6-5 to TRBJ1-5; perhaps TRBD1 as D (6 bases). The CDR3 is 14 residues long. Deletions cut 5 bases from V and 6 bases from J, with 14 bases between. CDR1 is MNHEY, CDR2 SVGAGI, per germline. Here the CDR3 reads CASSPNRAGQPQHF. The CDR3 DNA follows: TGTGCCAGCAGTCCAAACAGGGCGGGTCAGCCCCAGCATTTT.

The chain employs TRBV6-5 and TRBJ2-7, with D uncertain. The length of the CDR3 is 16 residues. V lost 3 bases and J lost 4, with 19 bases in between. Per germline, CDR1 MNHEY and CDR2 SVGAGI. The CDR3 region has the DNA TGTGCCAGCAGTTATCTGGGCAACACTCTAGAGTACGAGCAGTACTTC. It encodes CASSYLGNTLEYEQYF.